This TCR beta chain was recorded in a study of memory B cells and T cells in multiple sclerosis (dated by TCRdb to the late 2010s). With respect to the entire study: The study compared the TCR beta repertoires of autoproliferating peripheral T cells with those of brain lesion-infiltrating T cells in multiple sclerosis patients. A couple of multiple sclerosis patients were included in the TCR sequencing because brain lesions obtained at autopsy or brain-infiltrating cells obtained from biopsy were available for them. Here is what the overall study found, with its caveats: Clone-set sizes differed between compartments, which influenced counts of shared clonotypes and required normalization.

CDR1 and CDR2 (KGHSH, LQKENI) derive from the germline V gene. The CDR3 sequence holds 12 residues, the cysteine and phenylalanine included. The sequence is cut down to CDR3 DNA, 36 bases in frame from base 1. Germline trimming: 4 bases from V, 11 bases from J; junction bases outside gene matches: 5. PBMCs were isolated by Ficoll density gradient centrifugation and were cryopreserved before use. Note on this clone: What this receptor recognizes is not known. No quality values exist for individual bases; no much larger clone is one base distant.

Using the immunoSEQ Platform, TCRbeta CDR3 regions were amplified from extracted genomic DNA. The immunoSEQ assay used multiplex PCR together with high-throughput sequencing and a bioinformatics pipeline from the vendor. In the source study's methods: Non-productive sequences and CDR3s shorter than 4 amino acids were excluded, and clonotype frequencies were recalculated for each sample. In immunoSEQ Analyzer 2.0, shared clonotypes were identified as identical CDR3 amino acid, V gene and J gene sequences. Repertoire overlap was normalized by dividing shared clonotype counts by the product of both clone-set sizes, scaled by 1000 into arbitrary units. Not all clones reach the TCRdb copy of this immuneACCESS table, which keeps in-frame sequences only. Checked studies attribute under half of the gap to unresolved V genes and leave the rest unexplained. V and J calls and clone size come straight from that table; D and trimming were deduced from the DNA. This sample comprises about 15,000 clones, more than 65% of them detected only once. Clones ranked in the top ten supply under 2.5% of the sample.

The sequencing sample was made of memory (CD45RO+) CD4+ T cells from blood. The cell subset or site label, read with the paper, signifies: CD45RO+ memory T cells sorted from peripheral blood. This clonotype was sampled from a human donor with multiple sclerosis. Recombination joined TRBV18 with TRBJ2-1, with 7 bases in between that match TRBD1. The DNA reads as follows: TGTGCCAGCTCACGCCCACAGGGGAAGCAGTTCTTC. This is translated as CASSRPQGKQFF.